This TCR beta chain appears in the sequencing data of a study of T-cell memory formation after mild COVID-19. Germline CDR1 is KGHDR and CDR2 is SFDVKD. This CDR3 has 14 amino acids. Trimming removed 4 bases from V and 5 bases from J, with 12 bases in between. This clonotype was counted only a few times. Its antigen is unidentified. Broader study findings: Memory sampled before infection contained some responding clones, suggesting cross-reactive memory joined. While clones contracting from day 15 to 85 were balanced between CD4 and CD8, later expanders leaned CD4+. CD4+ contracting clones were found mainly in CM and EM, and CD8+ ones in EMRA.

Constant-segment primers served in 5'RACE that generated TCR alpha and TCR beta cDNA libraries bearing sample barcodes and UMIs. TCRdb ran MiXCR on the 5' RACE reads and lists one entry per CDR3 protein. The sample lists fewer than 600,000 distinct CDR3 sequences, about a fifth occurring once. The clonotype originates from an adult woman who had mild COVID-19 (a few samples of this study predate the infection). Cell type and time point are not known. This chain links TRBV24-1 with TRBJ2-3; a possible D gene is TRBD2 (6 bases). The sequenced material came from PBMCs or a T cell subset sorted from them (not recorded which). CDR3 loop: CATSDQLALDTQYF. Written as DNA, the CDR3 is TGTGCCACCAGTGACCAGCTAGCGCTAGATACGCAGTATTTT.